This TCR beta chain was identified during a study of shared clonotypes between healthy human individuals. The table came from immunoSEQ multiplex PCR; TCRdb's copy has only in-frame clones and leaves some out. The sample contains about 2.4 million clones, approximately 94% of which appear only once. Points on this clone: At the DNA level, this CDR3 is encoded by other sequences in the same sample as well.

The CDR3 is made up of 14 amino acids. Germline CDR1 is SGHRS and CDR2 is YFSETQ. The V gene end was trimmed by 4 bases and the J gene end by 0 bases; junction bases not matched to a gene: 0. The V and J genes are TRBV5-1 and TRBJ2-7; 11 nucleotides line up with TRBD1. The receptor was derived from a man aged 18 to 35 in good health. Some clones in this sample may be carry-over from other donors' samples. Sequenced input: naive CD4+ T cells from PBMCs. As for subset: CD45RA+ positively selected. Written as DNA, the CDR3 is TGCGCCAGCAGCGGGACAGGGGGCTCCTACGAGCAGTACTTC. Translated, it gives CASSGTGGSYEQYF.